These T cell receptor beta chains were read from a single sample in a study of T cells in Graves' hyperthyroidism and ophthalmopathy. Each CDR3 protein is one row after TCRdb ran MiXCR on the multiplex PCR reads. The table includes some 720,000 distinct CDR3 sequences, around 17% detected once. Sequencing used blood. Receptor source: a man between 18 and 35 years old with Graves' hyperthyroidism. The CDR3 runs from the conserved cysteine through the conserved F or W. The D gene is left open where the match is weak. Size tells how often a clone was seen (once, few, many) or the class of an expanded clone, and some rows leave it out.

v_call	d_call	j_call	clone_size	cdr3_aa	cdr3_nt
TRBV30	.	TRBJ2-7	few	CAWSNSFYEQYF	TGTGCCTGGAGTAACTCCTTCTACGAGCAGTACTTC
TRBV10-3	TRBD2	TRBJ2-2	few	CAISELLAGVITGELFF	TGTGCCATCAGTGAGTTACTAGCGGGAGTTATCACCGGGGAGCTGTTTTTT
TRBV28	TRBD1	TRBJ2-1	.	CASSSRDRSSYNEQFF	TGTGCCAGCAGTTCCAGGGACAGATCCTCCTACAATGAGCAGTTCTTC
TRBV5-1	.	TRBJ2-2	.	CASSPRRGSLHGELFF	TGCGCCAGCAGCCCCCGTAGGGGTTCTCTTCACGGGGAGCTGTTTTTT
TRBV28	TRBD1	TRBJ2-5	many	CASSLGPEGARETQYF	TGTGCCAGCAGTTTAGGCCCAGAGGGGGCTAGAGAGACCCAGTACTTC
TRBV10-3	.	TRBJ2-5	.	CAISESYRVQETQYF	TGTGCCATCAGTGAGTCCTACAGGGTTCAAGAGACCCAGTACTTC
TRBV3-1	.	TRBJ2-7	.	CASSQQIRTGPDLGEQYF	TGTGCCAGCAGCCAACAAATTCGGACGGGTCCCGACTTGGGCGAGCAGTACTTC
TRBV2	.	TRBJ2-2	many	CASRRQPGSTGELFF	TGTGCCAGCAGAAGACAGCCGGGGTCCACCGGGGAGCTGTTTTTT
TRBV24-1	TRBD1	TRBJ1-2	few	CATSAPGGAKGYTF	TGTGCCACCAGTGCCCCAGGGGGCGCGAAGGGCTACACCTTC
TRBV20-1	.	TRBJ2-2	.	CSARDPRDTGELFF	TGCAGTGCTAGAGACCCCAGGGACACCGGGGAGCTGTTTTTT
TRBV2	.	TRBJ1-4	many	CASSEREGSTKLFF	TGTGCCAGCAGTGAAAGGGAGGGAAGTACGAAACTGTTTTTT
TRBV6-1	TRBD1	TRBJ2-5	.	CASLRQGMETQYF	TGTGCCAGCTTGAGACAGGGGATGGAGACCCAGTACTTC
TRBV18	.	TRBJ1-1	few	CASSPQADGTEAFF	TGTGCCAGCTCACCACAAGCGGATGGCACTGAAGCTTTCTTT
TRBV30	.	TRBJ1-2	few	CAWNGEGNYGYTF	TGTGCCTGGAACGGGGAAGGTAACTATGGCTACACCTTC
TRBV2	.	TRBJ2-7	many	CASRGVRGYYEQYF	TGTGCCAGCAGAGGGGTGAGGGGTTACTACGAGCAGTACTTC
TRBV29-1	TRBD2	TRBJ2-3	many	CSVLAPSGSTDTQYF	TGCAGCGTCCTAGCCCCTAGCGGGAGCACAGATACGCAGTATTTT
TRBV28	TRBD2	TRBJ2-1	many	CASSSGLVFRNEQFF	TGTGCCAGCAGTTCCGGACTAGTATTTCGAAATGAGCAGTTCTTC
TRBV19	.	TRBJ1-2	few	CASSRSHGPAGYGYTF	TGTGCCAGTTCACGATCCCATGGCCCAGCGGGCTATGGCTACACCTTC
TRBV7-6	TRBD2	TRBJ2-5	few	CASSLAGLAAETQYF	TGTGCCAGCAGCTTAGCGGGACTAGCGGCAGAGACCCAGTACTTC
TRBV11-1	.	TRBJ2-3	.	CASSFLGRGDTQYF	TGTGCCAGCAGCTTTCTCGGGAGAGGAGATACGCAGTATTTT
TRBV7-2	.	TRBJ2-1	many	CASSLGPNDEQFF	TGTGCCAGCAGCTTGGGGCCCAACGATGAGCAGTTCTTC
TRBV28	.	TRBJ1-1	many	CASSLILTEAFF	TGTGCCAGCAGTCTAATACTCACTGAAGCTTTCTTT
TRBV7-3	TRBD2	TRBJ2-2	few	CASSLSLAGDLTGELFF	TGTGCCAGCAGCTTATCCTTAGCGGGAGACTTGACCGGGGAGCTGTTTTTT
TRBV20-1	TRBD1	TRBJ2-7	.	CSAPDRVKTYEQYF	TGCAGTGCCCCCGACAGGGTAAAAACCTACGAGCAGTACTTC
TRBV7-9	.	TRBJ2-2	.	CASSSLFQEELFF	TGTGCCAGCAGCTCCCTTTTCCAGGAGGAGCTGTTTTTT
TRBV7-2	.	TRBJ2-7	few	CASSLDRDSSSYEQYF	TGTGCCAGCAGCTTAGATCGGGACTCGTCCTCCTACGAGCAGTACTTC
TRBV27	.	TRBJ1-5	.	CASKSWGQPQHF	TGTGCCAGCAAATCCTGGGGTCAGCCCCAGCATTTT
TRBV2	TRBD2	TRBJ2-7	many	CASSTGTSVSYEQYF	TGTGCCAGCAGTACCGGGACTAGCGTATCCTACGAGCAGTACTTC
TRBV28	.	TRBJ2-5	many	CASSLSRDFQETQYF	TGTGCCAGCAGTTTATCCCGAGACTTCCAAGAGACCCAGTACTTC
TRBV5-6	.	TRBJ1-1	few	CASSSLDPNTEAFF	TGTGCCAGCAGCTCCCTTGACCCGAACACTGAAGCTTTCTTT
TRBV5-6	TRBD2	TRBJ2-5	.	CASSRKGGSETQYF	TGTGCCAGCAGCCGCAAGGGCGGGAGTGAGACCCAGTACTTC
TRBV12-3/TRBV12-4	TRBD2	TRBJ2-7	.	CASSPGTSGRSSYEQYF	TGTGCCAGCAGTCCCGGGACTAGCGGGAGAAGCTCCTACGAGCAGTACTTC
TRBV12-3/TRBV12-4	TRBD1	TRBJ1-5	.	CASSFSWDRGTSNQPQHF	TGTGCCAGCAGTTTCTCTTGGGACAGGGGAACTAGCAATCAGCCCCAGCATTTT
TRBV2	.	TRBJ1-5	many	CASSEISVNQPQHF	TGTGCCAGCAGTGAAATTTCAGTAAATCAGCCCCAGCATTTT
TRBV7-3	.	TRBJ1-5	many	CASSLGGHQPQHF	TGTGCCAGCAGCTTAGGGGGGCACCAGCCCCAGCATTTT
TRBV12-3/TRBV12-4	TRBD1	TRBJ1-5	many	CASSLQGLSNQPQHF	TGTGCCAGCAGTCTACAGGGGCTTAGCAATCAGCCCCAGCATTTT
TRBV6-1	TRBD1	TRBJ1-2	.	CASSLKGQGHGYTF	TGTGCCAGCAGCTTGAAGGGACAGGGTCACGGCTACACCTTC
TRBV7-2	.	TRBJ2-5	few	CASSLTRGQESQETQYF	TGTGCCAGCAGCTTAACAAGGGGCCAGGAGAGCCAAGAGACCCAGTACTTC
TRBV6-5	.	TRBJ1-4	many	CASSYPNEKLFF	TGTGCCAGCAGTTACCCCAATGAAAAACTGTTTTTT
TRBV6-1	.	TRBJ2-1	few	CASRALGSEQFF	TGTGCCAGCAGGGCCCTGGGGAGTGAGCAGTTCTTC
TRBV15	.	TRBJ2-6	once	CATSRSVVATLAGANVLTF	TGTGCCACCAGCAGAAGTGTCGTGGCAACCCTGGCGGGGGCCAACGTCCTGACTTTC
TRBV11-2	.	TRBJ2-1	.	CASSLEPGLAFNEQFF	TGTGCCAGCAGCCTAGAGCCCGGACTGGCCTTCAATGAGCAGTTCTTC
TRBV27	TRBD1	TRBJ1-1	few	CASSFPGQGGEDTEAFF	TGTGCCAGCAGTTTTCCCGGACAGGGGGGAGAGGACACTGAAGCTTTCTTT
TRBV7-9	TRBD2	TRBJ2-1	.	CASSLGLAEPNEQFF	TGTGCCAGCAGCTTAGGACTAGCGGAACCGAATGAGCAGTTCTTC
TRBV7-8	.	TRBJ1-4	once	CASSSLFTTNEKLFF	TGTGCCAGCAGCTCCCTTTTTACAACTAATGAAAAACTGTTTTTT
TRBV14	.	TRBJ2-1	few	CAPLLRDEQFF	TGTGCCCCCCTTCTCCGCGATGAGCAGTTCTTC
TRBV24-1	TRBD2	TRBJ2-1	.	CATSDSGGIAGGVYNEQFF	TGTGCCACCAGTGATTCAGGGGGGATAGCGGGAGGGGTGTACAATGAGCAGTTCTTC
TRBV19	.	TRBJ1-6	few	CASRTEELDSPLHF	TGTGCCAGTAGGACAGAAGAGCTCGATTCACCCCTCCACTTT
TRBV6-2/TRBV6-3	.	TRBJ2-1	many	CASRPLRLSRYNEQFF	TGTGCCAGCAGGCCCCTCAGGCTCAGTAGGTACAATGAGCAGTTCTTC
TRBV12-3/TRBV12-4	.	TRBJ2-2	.	CASSFIAPSIFSLNTGELFF	TGTGCCAGCAGTTTTATAGCCCCGTCGATCTTTTCATTGAACACCGGGGAGCTGTTTTTT
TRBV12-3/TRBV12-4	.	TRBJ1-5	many	CASTRAPAGLPAQHF	TGTGCCAGCACTCGAGCACCGGCAGGCCTACCGGCCCAGCATTTT
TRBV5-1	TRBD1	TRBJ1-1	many	CASSVPGQRAEAFF	TGCGCCAGCAGCGTCCCGGGACAGAGGGCTGAAGCTTTCTTT
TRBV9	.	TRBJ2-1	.	CASSPSLNGPEQFF	TGTGCCAGCAGCCCCTCATTGAACGGGCCTGAGCAGTTCTTC
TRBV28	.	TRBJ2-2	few	CASSSGGVTGELFF	TGTGCCAGCAGTTCAGGAGGAGTCACCGGGGAGCTGTTTTTT
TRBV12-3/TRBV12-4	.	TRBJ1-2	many	CASRGTGGDNGYTF	TGTGCCAGCAGGGGAACAGGAGGTGACAATGGCTACACCTTC